The text below deals with one T cell receptor beta chain. The CDR3 spans 13 residues. The germline V gene encodes CDR1 KGHDR and CDR2 SFDVKD. The V end was cut by 8 bases, the J end by 4 bases, with 11 bases between. This sample was taken from a study of T-cell memory formation after mild COVID-19. Study at large: Largely donor-specific TCR clusters were found.

Using its own MiXCR run on the 5' RACE reads, TCRdb lists one record per CDR3 protein. The sample lists over 120,000 distinct CDR3 sequences, 15% to 20% occurring once. The sequencing sample was made of PBMCs or a T cell subset sorted from them (not recorded which). The source of this sequence is an adult woman who had mild COVID-19 (a few samples of this study predate the infection). Cell type and time point are not known. The chain employs TRBV24-1 and TRBJ2-1; the D gene is possibly TRBD1 (5 bases). The CDR3 sequence: CATTDPGYNEQFF. CDR3 sequence (DNA): TGTGCCACCACGGATCCAGGGTACAATGAGCAGTTCTTC.